These 14 T cell receptor beta chains were all obtained from the same sample, sequenced in a study of T cell responses to AZD1222 COVID-19 vaccine. TCRdb's table, derived via immunoSEQ multiplex PCR, lists solely in-frame clones and lacks some. Of 150,000 or so clones listed, approximately 90% are singletons. Sequencing was performed on peripheral blood, taken on day 0 of AZD1222 vaccination. The receptors originated from an adult in good health.

The chain uses TRBV5-1 and TRBJ2-5; TRBD1 might be the D (5 bases). Trimming shortened V by 0 bases and J by 5 bases, and 11 bases separated the two germline ends. Per the germline V gene, CDR1 is SGHRS and CDR2 is YFSETQ. The CDR3 spans 14 residues. The DNA for the CDR3 is TGCGCCAGCAGCTTGGATCCAGGGTCGGAGACCCAGTACTTC. Residues: CASSLDPGSETQYF.

The CDR3, as DNA: TGTGCCAGCTCACCTCCGGGACAGAGCTCCTATAATTCACCCCTCCACTTT. Its translation: CASSPPGQSSYNSPLHF. The chain is built from TRBV18 and TRBJ1-6; 7 positions agree with TRBD1. There are 17 residues in the CDR3. The germline gives CDR1 KGHSH, CDR2 LQKENI. Losses at the gene ends were 3 bases for V and 0 bases for J; bases not matched to a gene: 5.

V and J are TRBV19 and TRBJ2-7, with 7 bases identical to TRBD1. Trimming took 9 bases from V and 5 from J; bases not matched to a gene: 13. The CDR3 sequence is 14 residues long. Germline V gene data show CDR1 as LNHDA and CDR2 as SQIVND (reference sequence). The CDR3 sequence is CARPTGDVKNEQYF. The CDR3 DNA reads as TGTGCCAGACCTACAGGGGATGTAAAGAACGAGCAGTACTTC.

This chain joins TRBV6-5 and TRBJ2-1; 7 bases line up with TRBD2. V gave up 3 bases and J gave up 5 bases; unmatched junction bases: 7. The CDR3 extends over 15 amino acids. Germline V gene sequence: CDR1 MNHEY, CDR2 SVGAGI. In DNA form, the CDR3 reads TGTGCCAGCAGTTATATAGCGGGCGGAAACAATGAGCAGTTCTTC. Amino acid sequence: CASSYIAGGNNEQFF.

The chain couples TRBV27 to TRBJ2-1; 7 bases agree with TRBD2. Per the germline V gene, CDR1 is MNHEY and CDR2 is SMNVEV (reference sequence). The V gene end was trimmed by 4 bases and the J gene end by 1 base; junction bases not matched to a gene: 1. The CDR3 contains 14 residues. The CDR3 region is CASSWGLSYNEQFF. The DNA of the CDR3 is TGTGCCAGCAGTTGGGGACTATCCTACAATGAGCAGTTCTTC.

The V and J genes are TRBV14 and TRBJ2-2; possible D gene TRBD1, 5 bases. V was clipped by 3 bases and J by 6 bases, with 20 bases between them. Germline CDR1 is SGHDN and CDR2 is FVKESK. The CDR3 is 17 amino acids. The CDR3 loop reads CASSQGLGSPRAGELFF. The CDR3 DNA sequence: TGTGCCAGCAGCCAGGGGCTTGGGTCCCCCAGAGCCGGGGAGCTGTTTTTT. The full variable domain, its missing parts supplied by reference TRBV14 and TRBJ2-2, is EAGVTQFPSHSVIEKGQTVTLRCDPISGHDNLYWYRRVMGKEIKFLLHFVKESKQDESGMPNNRFLAERTGGTYSTLKVQPAELEDSGVYFCASSQGLGSPRAGELFFGEGSRLTVL.

The genes are TRBV15 and TRBJ2-2; TRBD1 is a possible D gene (6 bases). Germline V gene sequence: CDR1 LNHNV, CDR2 YYDKDF (reference sequence). CDR3 size: 15 residues. Trimming removed 9 bases at V and 5 bases at J, with 19 bases between. CDR3 sequence: CATGIDRFSTGELFF. Here the CDR3 DNA reads TGTGCCACTGGCATAGACAGGTTTTCAACCGGGGAGCTGTTTTTT.

The chain couples TRBV29-1 to TRBJ1-1; D is perhaps TRBD1 (5 bases). Trimming removed 2 bases at V and 5 bases at J, with 9 bases between. The CDR3 extends over 12 amino acids. Germline V gives CDR1 SQVTM, CDR2 ANQGSEA. In DNA form, the CDR3 reads TGCAGCGTTGAAAGGGGAGGTACTGAAGCTTTCTTT. Translated, it gives CSVERGGTEAFF.

The J gene is TRBJ1-6, the V gene TRBV28, with a weak D call TRBD1 (6 bases). Trimming shortened V by 5 bases and J by 6 bases, and 14 bases separated the two germline ends. Germline assignment: CDR1 MDHEN and CDR2 SYDVKM. This CDR3 region has 15 residues. CDR3: CASSPSDRSNSPLHF. CDR3 nucleotide sequence: TGTGCCAGCAGTCCTAGTGACAGGAGTAATTCACCCCTCCACTTT.

This chain joins TRBV4-1 and TRBJ1-1; no firm D call. Germline values: CDR1 MGHRA, CDR2 YSYEKL. This CDR3 is built from 14 residues. Trimming stripped 1 base from V and 1 base from J, with 7 bases between. The CDR3 DNA follows: TGCGCCAGCAGCCAAGGAGGAGGGAACACTGAAGCTTTCTTT. Translating gives CASSQGGGNTEAFF.

The rearrangement uses TRBV2 and TRBJ2-1, with 9 bases identical to TRBD2. The CDR3 contains 17 residues. Per the germline V gene, CDR1 is SNHLY and CDR2 is FYNNEI. J lost 8 bases, V lost 0 bases, and 11 bases had no gene match. The CDR3 loop reads CASSEALLLAGRDEQFF. The CDR3 nucleotides read TGTGCCAGCAGTGAAGCGCTTCTTCTAGCGGGAAGGGATGAGCAGTTCTTC.

The chain employs TRBV27 and TRBJ2-7; 14 bases line up with TRBD2. CDR3 length equals 16 residues. Germline V gives CDR1 MNHEY, CDR2 SMNVEV (reference sequence). V lost 4 bases to trimming and J lost 3 bases; unmatched junction nucleotides: 5. CDR3 amino acids: CASSYRLAGGVYEQYF. Written as DNA, the CDR3 is TGTGCCAGCAGTTATAGACTAGCGGGAGGGGTCTACGAGCAGTACTTC.

The CDR3 sequence: CASSTGQGSYEQYF. For the CDR3, the DNA is TGTGCCAGCAGTACCGGACAGGGATCCTACGAGCAGTACTTC. This sequence joins TRBV27 and TRBJ2-7; 8 nucleotides match TRBD1. Germline-derived CDR1 and CDR2 are MNHEY and SMNVEV (reference sequence). The junction had 4 bases not matched to a gene; V was cut back by 5 bases and J by 1 base. CDR3 size: 14 residues.

The J gene is TRBJ1-2, the V gene TRBV24-1; D not resolved. Germline V lookup: CDR1 KGHDR, CDR2 SFDVKD. The CDR3 spans 15 residues. V lost 7 bases and J 2 bases, leaving 16 bases between the germline ends. The chain's CDR3 is CATSPGPDRNYGYTF. The CDR3 DNA is TGTGCCACCAGCCCAGGCCCGGACCGGAACTATGGCTACACCTTC.